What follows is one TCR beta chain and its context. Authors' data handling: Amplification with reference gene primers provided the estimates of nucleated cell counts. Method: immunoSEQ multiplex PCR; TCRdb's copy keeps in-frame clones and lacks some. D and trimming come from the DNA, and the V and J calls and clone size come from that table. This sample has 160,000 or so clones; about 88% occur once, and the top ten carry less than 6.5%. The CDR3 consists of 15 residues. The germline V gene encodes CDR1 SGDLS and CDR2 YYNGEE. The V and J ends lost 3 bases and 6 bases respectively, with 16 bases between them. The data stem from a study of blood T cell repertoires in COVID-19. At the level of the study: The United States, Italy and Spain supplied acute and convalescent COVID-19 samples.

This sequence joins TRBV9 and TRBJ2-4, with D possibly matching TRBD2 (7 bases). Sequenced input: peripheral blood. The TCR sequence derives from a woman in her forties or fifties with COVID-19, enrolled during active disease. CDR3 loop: CASSEGRGVPNIQYF. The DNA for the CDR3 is TGTGCCAGCAGCGAAGGGAGGGGGGTCCCAAACATTCAGTACTTC.